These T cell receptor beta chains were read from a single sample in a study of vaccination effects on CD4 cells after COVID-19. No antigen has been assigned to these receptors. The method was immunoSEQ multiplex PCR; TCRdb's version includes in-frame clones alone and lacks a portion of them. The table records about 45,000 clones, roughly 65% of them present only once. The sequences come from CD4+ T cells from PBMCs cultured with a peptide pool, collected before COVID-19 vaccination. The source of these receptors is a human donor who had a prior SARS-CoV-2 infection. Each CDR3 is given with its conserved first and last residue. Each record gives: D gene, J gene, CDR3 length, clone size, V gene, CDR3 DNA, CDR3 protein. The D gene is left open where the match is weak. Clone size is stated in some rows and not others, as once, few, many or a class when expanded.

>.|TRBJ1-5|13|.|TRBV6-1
TGTGCCAGCAGTGAAACGTTGGGGGAGCCCCAGCATTTT
CASSETLGEPQHF
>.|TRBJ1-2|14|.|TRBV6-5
TGTGCCAGCACCCAGTCAGGGTGGAACTATGGCTACACCTTC
CASTQSGWNYGYTF
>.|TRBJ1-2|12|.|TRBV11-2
TGTGCCAGCAGCTTAGCCCCTGGTGGCTACACCTTC
CASSLAPGGYTF
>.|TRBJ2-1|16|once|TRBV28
TGTGCCAGCAGTTCATCAAAGGGGAGTGGGTACAATGAGCAGTTCTTC
CASSSSKGSGYNEQFF
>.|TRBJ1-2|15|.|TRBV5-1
TGCGCCAGCAGCTTAGGGACGGCCAGGGGCTATGGCTACACCTTC
CASSLGTARGYGYTF
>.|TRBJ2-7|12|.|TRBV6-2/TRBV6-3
TGTGCCAGCAGTTACTCAGTATACGAGCAGTACTTC
CASSYSVYEQYF
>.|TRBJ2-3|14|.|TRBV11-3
TGTGCCAGCGGGAGGCGGGGTAGCACAGATACGCAGTATTTT
CASGRRGSTDTQYF
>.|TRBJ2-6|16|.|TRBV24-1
TGTGCCACCAGTGACCAGAGGGGTTCCGGGGCCAACGTCCTGACTTTC
CATSDQRGSGANVLTF
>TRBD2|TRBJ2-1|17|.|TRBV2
TGTGCCAGCAGTCCTGTCGCGACTAGCGGGATCTACAATGAGCAGTTCTTC
CASSPVATSGIYNEQFF
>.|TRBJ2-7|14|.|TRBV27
TGTGCCAGCAGCAGAACAGAAGCTACCTACGAGCAGTACTTC
CASSRTEATYEQYF
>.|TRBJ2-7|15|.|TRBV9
TGTGCCAGCAGCGTCGGGCTAACAGGGGAGGTCGAGCAGTACTTC
CASSVGLTGEVEQYF
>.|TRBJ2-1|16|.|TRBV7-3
TGTGCCAGCAGCATGTATGGGGGGCGGACCTACAATGAGCAGTTCTTC
CASSMYGGRTYNEQFF